One sample yielded the 21 T cell receptor beta chains listed below, sequenced in a study of T cell repertoires in cytomegalovirus infection. MiXCR, run by TCRdb on the reads, gives a single entry per CDR3 protein. The data contain over 85,000 distinct CDR3 sequences, approximately 16% of them singletons. Sequencing was done on a sample of PBMCs. These receptors originate from a human donor in good health (CMV status not recorded). Some clones in this sample may be carry-over from other donors' samples.

CDR3 nucleotides: TGCGCCAGCAGCTTGGCGGTCGGGGACACCATATATTTT. Amino acid sequence: CASSLAVGDTIYF. The chain couples TRBV5-1 to TRBJ1-3; no clear D. Germline assignment: CDR1 SGHRS and CDR2 YFSETQ. V was pared by 0 bases and J by 8 bases, with 9 bases between. The CDR3 length is 13 residues.

This clonotype has just one count. This chain's CDR3 is CASSSTGAEDQPQHF. The CDR3 DNA reads as TGTGCCAGCAGTTCAACAGGGGCGGAAGATCAGCCCCAGCATTTT. The V gene is TRBV2, the J gene TRBJ1-5, with 7 bases identical to TRBD1. This CDR3 has 15 residues. CDR1 is SNHLY, CDR2 FYNNEI, per germline. Trimming cost V 5 bases and J 5 bases; bases outside gene matches: 9.

This clonotype was recorded at least ten times. The gene calls are TRBV6-1 and TRBJ1-5, with 7 bases identical to TRBD1. V dropped 6 bases and J dropped 2; count of bases not matched to a gene: 7. The germline V gene encodes CDR1 MNHNS and CDR2 SASEGT. This CDR3 has 15 amino acids. CDR3 region: CASSWDRAGNQPQHF. The CDR3, as DNA: TGTGCCAGCAGCTGGGACAGAGCGGGCAATCAGCCCCAGCATTTT.

About this clonotype: One base away lies a much larger clone, so this may be a sequencing read error. The chain carries TRBV7-2 and TRBJ2-2, with D possibly called TRBD1 or TRBD2 (6 bases each). The CDR3 consists of 15 residues. Germline CDR1 SGHTA, CDR2 FQGNSA. The CDR3 bases are TGTGCCAGCAGCTCGATTGAAGGGGGTGGCGGGGTGCTGTTTTTT. This gives the protein CASSSIEGGGGVLFF.

Details on this clonotype: A much larger clone differs from this one at a single base, so this may be a read error. The J gene is TRBJ1-5, the V gene TRBV7-2; TRBD1 matches at 8 bases. Germline values: CDR1 SGHTA, CDR2 FQGNSA. The CDR3 has 14 amino acids. The CDR3 loop is CASSEGQVSQPHHF. Written as DNA, the CDR3 is TGTGCCAGCAGCGAGGGACAGGTCAGTCAGCCCCATCATTTT.

This clonotype was observed at least ten times. The rearrangement links TRBV2 to TRBJ1-6; the D gene is possibly TRBD1 (6 bases). Germline CDR1 SNHLY, CDR2 FYNNEI. The CDR3 is made up of 14 amino acids. The V end lost 7 bases, the J end lost 7 bases, and 14 bases lay between the germline ends. This CDR3 is CASKVSGANSPLHF. CDR3 in DNA: TGTGCCAGCAAGGTGTCGGGGGCGAATTCACCCCTCCACTTT.

To note about this clonotype: A single base separates this from a much larger clone, so it may be a read error. V is TRBV7-4 and J is TRBJ2-7, with D possibly being TRBD1 (7 bases). The CDR3 spans 13 residues. CDR1 SGHVT and CDR2 SQSDAQ come from the germline V gene. The DNA of the CDR3 is TGTGCCAGCAGCTTACCGTTCAGGGGGGCCACGGACTTC. Translated: CASSLPFRGATDF.

A word on this clonotype: The junction does not match germline at one end; this may be a read error. The chain links TRBV4-1 to TRBJ2-1; the D is unclear. The CDR3 extends over 15 amino acids. CDR1 and CDR2 from the germline V gene are MGHRA and YSYEKL. The CDR3 region is CASSRSGNSYNEQFF. The CDR3 DNA is TGTGCCAGCAGCCGGTCCGGAAACTCCTACAATGAGCAGTTCTTC.

The rearrangement joins TRBV20-1 to TRBJ2-5, with 8 bases fitting TRBD2. The V gene's germline CDR1 is DFQATT and CDR2 SNEGSKA (reference sequence). This CDR3 region has 15 residues. Trimming removed 1 base from V and 2 bases from J; junction bases left unmatched: 6. CDR3 nucleotides: TGCAGTGCTAGAGTGACGGGGGGGGTTCAAGAGACCCAGTACTTC. This gives the protein CSARVTGGVQETQYF.

The chain uses TRBV14 and TRBJ2-2, with TRBD1 as a possible D gene (5 bases). V lost 0 bases to trimming and J lost 0 bases, with 8 bases between them. This CDR3 region has 16 residues. Germline-derived CDR1 and CDR2 are SGHDN and FVKESK. This CDR3 is CASSQDPRANTGELFF. As DNA, the CDR3 is TGTGCCAGCAGCCAAGATCCCAGGGCGAACACCGGGGAGCTGTTTTTT. The full variable domain, rest sourced from reference TRBV14 and TRBJ2-2, is EAGVTQFPSHSVIEKGQTVTLRCDPISGHDNLYWYRRVMGKEIKFLLHFVKESKQDESGMPNNRFLAERTGGTYSTLKVQPAELEDSGVYFCASSQDPRANTGELFFGEGSRLTVL.

The chain employs TRBV6-2 or TRBV6-3 and TRBJ2-1, with 8 positions matching TRBD2. Germline assignment: CDR1 MNHEY and CDR2 SVGEGT. CDR3 length equals 15 residues. Trimming took 2 bases from V and 6 from J; bases not matched to a gene: 6. For the CDR3, the DNA is TGTGCCAGCAGTTACCTTAGCGGGGAGGGCAATGAGCAGTTCTTC. This translates into CASSYLSGEGNEQFF.

This clonotype was seen a few times. This chain connects TRBV7-2 to TRBJ2-5; D may correspond to TRBD1 or TRBD2 (5 bases each). CDR1 SGHTA and CDR2 FQGNSA come from the germline V gene. V shed 4 bases and J shed 2 bases, with 14 bases lying between them. CDR3 size: 15 residues. CDR3 sequence reads: CASSWGTDPQETQYF. CDR3 coding DNA: TGTGCCAGCAGCTGGGGGACGGATCCGCAAGAGACCCAGTACTTC.

Comments on this clonotype: With a much larger clone just one base away, this may be a read error. In DNA form, the CDR3 reads TGTGCCAGCAGCTTTGGACAGTGGCCCACCGGGGTGCTGTTTTTT. Its protein is CASSFGQWPTGVLFF. This chain joins TRBV11-2 and TRBJ2-2; tentative D call: TRBD1 (6 bases). The CDR3 has 15 residues. Looked up from germline, CDR1 is SGHAT and CDR2 is FQNNGV.

This clonotype was seen more than once but under ten times. This chain joins TRBV20-1 and TRBJ2-5, with 8 bases matching TRBD1. The ends lost 7 bases at V and 5 bases at J; junction bases unmatched: 12. Germline V gene data show CDR1 as DFQATT and CDR2 as SNEGSKA (reference sequence). The CDR3 contains 14 residues. The CDR3 sequence: CSGLVAGTGETQYF. The CDR3 coding sequence is TGCAGTGGTTTGGTAGCCGGGACAGGCGAGACCCAGTACTTC.

This clonotype has more than one count but fewer than ten. This sequence joins TRBV28 and TRBJ2-1, with a possible D match to TRBD1 (6 bases). The CDR3 is 18 residues long. Germline CDR1 is MDHEN and CDR2 is SYDVKM. V was shortened by 3 bases and J by 9 bases, with 27 bases between the two germline ends. CDR3 in amino acids: CASSFYTPRDMIRSEQFF. As DNA, the CDR3 is TGTGCCAGCAGTTTTTATACCCCCCGGGACATGATTCGGAGTGAGCAGTTCTTC.

This clonotype was picked up many times. The CDR3 coding sequence is TGTGCCAGCAGTTACCCCAGGGGGCGAGCCGGGGCCAACGTCCTGACTTTC. It is translated as CASSYPRGRAGANVLTF. The V and J genes are TRBV6-2 or TRBV6-3 and TRBJ2-6; 8 bases line up with TRBD1. Trimming took 2 bases from V and 4 from J; bases not matched to a gene: 7. In germline, CDR1 is MNHEY, CDR2 SVGEGT. This CDR3 region has 17 residues.

Details on this clonotype: Possible read error: a much larger clone is one base away. The J gene is TRBJ2-2, the V gene TRBV7-3; 11 bases map to TRBD2. There are 15 residues in the CDR3. Germline values: CDR1 SGHTA, CDR2 FQGTGA. The V gene end was trimmed by 4 bases and the J gene end by 6 bases; junction bases not matched to a gene: 4. The CDR3 coding sequence is TGTGCCAGCAGCTCTAGCGGGGGGCTGTCCGGGGAGCTGTTTTTT. Translating it yields CASSSSGGLSGELFF.

This chain connects TRBV28 to TRBJ1-4; 7 nucleotides match TRBD1. V lost 6 bases, J lost 11 bases, and 21 bases stayed unmatched. The germline V gene encodes CDR1 MDHEN and CDR2 SYDVKM. CDR3 length equals 17 residues. The CDR3 reads CASRLDSKITGARKLFF. As DNA, the CDR3 is TGTGCCAGCAGGTTGGACTCGAAAATAACAGGGGCTCGGAAACTGTTTTTT.

This clonotype was counted ten times or more. This sequence joins TRBV7-2 and TRBJ2-3, with D possibly being TRBD2 (6 bases). Trimming pared 5 bases from V and 4 bases from J, leaving 16 bases between. The CDR3 covers 15 residues. Germline V lookup: CDR1 SGHTA, CDR2 FQGNSA. The CDR3 loop reads CASSRDQDYADTQYF. The CDR3 DNA sequence: TGTGCCAGCAGCCGGGATCAGGACTACGCAGATACGCAGTATTTT. Using reference TRBV7-2 and TRBJ2-3 for the parts outside the CDR3, the full variable domain is GAGVSQSPSNKVTEKGKDVELRCDPISGHTALYWYRQSLGQGLEFLIYFQGNSAPDKSGLPSDRFSAERTGGSVSTLTIQRTQQEDSAVYLCASSRDQDYADTQYFGPGTRLTVL.

V and J are TRBV11-2 and TRBJ2-3; maybe TRBD2 (6 bases). The germline V gene encodes CDR1 SGHAT and CDR2 FQNNGV. The V end lost 5 bases, the J end lost 0 bases, and 9 bases lay between the germline ends. There are 14 residues in the CDR3. DNA of the CDR3: TGTGCCAGCAGCCCGGGACTGAGCACAGATACGCAGTATTTT. Protein: CASSPGLSTDTQYF.

Comment on this clonotype: This may be a read error, as it is one base from a much larger clone. The chain employs TRBV6-6 and TRBJ2-4, with 8 bases aligning to TRBD1. Unmatched junction bases numbered 13, after V lost 5 bases and J lost 7 bases. There are 16 residues in the CDR3. Germline CDR1 is MNHNY and CDR2 is SVGAGI (reference sequence). The DNA of the CDR3 is TGTGCCAGCAGTAACGGGGATAGGACAGGGAATAACATTCAGTACTTC. It codes for CASSNGDRTGNNIQYF.